The next 10 T cell receptor beta chains were all read from a single sample in a study of T-cell reconstitution after alpha-beta-depleted transplantation in children. The authors prepared the TCRbeta library with unique molecular identifiers. TCRdb re-derived calls from the PCR reads in MiXCR, one entry per CDR3 protein. This table has about 980,000 distinct CDR3 sequences, less than 30% appearing once. Sequencing used PBMCs, mostly from graft donor cells, obtained 360 days after TCRalphabeta/CD19-depleted stem cell transplant. The source of these receptors is a boy under three years old who had a stem cell transplant for SCID, so the T cells may come from the graft donor.

The sample holds a few counts of this clonotype. The chain recombines TRBV20-1 with TRBJ2-1; 11 nucleotides match TRBD2. V lost 3 bases and J lost 4; bases outside the gene matches: 2. The germline V gene encodes CDR1 DFQATT and CDR2 SNEGSKA (reference sequence). The CDR3 has 14 residues. CDR3 sequence (DNA): TGCAGTGCTAGCAGACTAGCGGGGTACAATGAGCAGTTCTTC. Protein product: CSASRLAGYNEQFF.

The genes are TRBV5-1 and TRBJ2-1, with 9 bases aligning to TRBD1. CDR1 is SGHRS and CDR2 is YFSETQ in the germline V gene. CDR3 size: 18 residues. The V and J ends lost 4 bases and 7 bases, in that order; junction bases with no gene match: 18. As DNA, the CDR3 is TGCGCCAGCAGCCCCCGGTTTAGTGGGACAGGGAGGTTGAATGAGCAGTTCTTC. Translating gives CASSPRFSGTGRLNEQFF.

This clonotype was recorded a few times. The J gene is TRBJ2-7, the V gene TRBV10-3; D is unresolved. The CDR3 runs 15 residues. Trimming left V 3 bases short and J 0 bases short, with 12 bases between. Germline lookup yields CDR1 ENHRY and CDR2 SYGVKD. DNA of the CDR3: TGTGCCATCAGTGATACGGGTCGGGTCTCCTACGAGCAGTACTTC. Its protein product is CAISDTGRVSYEQYF.

This clonotype was found a few times. This chain connects TRBV5-1 to TRBJ2-3; D ambiguous. Trimming stripped 0 bases from V and 4 bases from J, with 12 bases between. This CDR3 region has 15 residues. Germline values: CDR1 SGHRS, CDR2 YFSETQ. Here the CDR3 DNA reads TGCGCCAGCAGCTTGGTGCTGGGCAGGCCAGATACGCAGTATTTT. Translating it yields CASSLVLGRPDTQYF.

This clonotype was detected a few times. This chain connects TRBV5-1 to TRBJ1-1, with 7 bases aligning to TRBD1. CDR3 length: 14 amino acids. Germline V lookup: CDR1 SGHRS, CDR2 YFSETQ. After removal of 4 bases from V and 4 bases from J, the junction contained 7 bases not matched to a gene. The DNA of the CDR3 is TGCGCCAGCAGCGGTCAGGGGGGATTCACTGAAGCTTTCTTT. Translation gives CASSGQGGFTEAFF. Variable domain in full (rest from reference TRBV5-1 and TRBJ1-1): KAGVTQTPRYLIKTRGQQVTLSCSPISGHRSVSWYQQTPGQGLQFLFEYFSETQRNKGNFPGRFSGRQFSNSRSEMNVSTLELGDSALYLCASSGQGGFTEAFFGQGTRLTVV.

A few counts support this clonotype. V gene TRBV4-1 combines with J gene TRBJ2-7, with D unresolved. Per the germline V gene, CDR1 is MGHRA and CDR2 is YSYEKL. V gave up 1 base and J gave up 0 bases, with 10 bases separating them. This CDR3 spans 15 amino acids. As DNA, the CDR3 is TGCGCCAGCAGCCAAGGGCCCCAAAGCTCCTACGAGCAGTACTTC. It translates to CASSQGPQSSYEQYF.

V gene TRBV7-8 combines with J gene TRBJ2-1, with D unresolved. Trimming took off 5 bases at V and 1 base at J, with 15 bases between the two ends. The germline gives CDR1 SGHVS, CDR2 FQNEAQ. This CDR3 comprises 16 residues. CDR3 nucleotide sequence: TGTGCCAGCAGCACGACGAGGCGGTTTTCCTACAATGAGCAGTTCTTC. Its protein product is CASSTTRRFSYNEQFF. Filled out from reference TRBV7-8 and TRBJ2-1, the complete variable domain reads GAGVSQSPRYKVAKRGQDVALRCDPISGHVSLFWYQQALGQGPEFLTYFQNEAQLDKSGLPSDRFFAERPEGSVSTLKIQRTQQEDSAVYLCASSTTRRFSYNEQFFGPGTRLTVL.

The chain uses TRBV12-3 or TRBV12-4 and TRBJ2-5; TRBD2 matches at 8 bases. V lost 4 bases, J lost 4 bases, and 5 bases stayed unmatched. This CDR3 contains 14 residues. CDR3 sequence reads: CASSSRSGGETQYF. In DNA form, the CDR3 reads TGTGCCAGCAGTTCCAGAAGCGGGGGAGAGACCCAGTACTTC.

This clonotype came up once. V is TRBV6-2 or TRBV6-3 and J is TRBJ1-2, with 7 positions matching TRBD1. V was pared by 6 bases and J by 7 bases, with 14 bases of the junction left unmatched. From germline, CDR1 is MNHEY and CDR2 SVGEGT. The CDR3 totals 15 residues. The CDR3, as DNA: TGTGCCAGCAGCGACCCCCCACAGGGGAGAAGTGGCTACACCTTC. Its protein product is CASSDPPQGRSGYTF.

A few counts support this clonotype. The rearrangement joins TRBV12-3 or TRBV12-4 to TRBJ1-1, with a possible D match to TRBD1 (5 bases). The CDR3 totals 12 residues. V lost 1 base to trimming and J lost 10 bases, with 10 bases between them. The CDR3 nucleotides are TGTGCCAGCAGTTTAGTCGGGGCTGGAGCTTTCTTT. Translation gives CASSLVGAGAFF.